What follows describes a single T cell receptor (beta chain). What it binds is unknown. This sample was taken from a study of T cell repertoires in cytomegalovirus infection. Study-level background: Carrying CMV and the relevant HLA type showed in public TCR beta signatures.

TCRdb reprocessed the reads via MiXCR and lists one record per CDR3 protein. This sample has around 770,000 distinct CDR3 sequences, with approximately 32% found just once. The TCR sequence derives from a human donor in good health (CMV status not recorded). Some clones in this sample may be carry-over from other donors' samples. Sample: cultured CD8+ T cells from PBMCs, taken from culture after CMV antigen stimulation.

CDR3 in amino acids: CATDRGLYNEQFF. The CDR3 nucleotides are TGTGCCACAGACAGGGGGCTATACAATGAGCAGTTCTTC. This chain connects TRBV6-2 or TRBV6-3 to TRBJ2-1; 10 nucleotides line up with TRBD1. Germline V gives CDR1 MNHEY, CDR2 SVGEGT. This CDR3 is 13 amino acids long. V was clipped by 10 bases and J by 4 bases; unmatched bases: 4.